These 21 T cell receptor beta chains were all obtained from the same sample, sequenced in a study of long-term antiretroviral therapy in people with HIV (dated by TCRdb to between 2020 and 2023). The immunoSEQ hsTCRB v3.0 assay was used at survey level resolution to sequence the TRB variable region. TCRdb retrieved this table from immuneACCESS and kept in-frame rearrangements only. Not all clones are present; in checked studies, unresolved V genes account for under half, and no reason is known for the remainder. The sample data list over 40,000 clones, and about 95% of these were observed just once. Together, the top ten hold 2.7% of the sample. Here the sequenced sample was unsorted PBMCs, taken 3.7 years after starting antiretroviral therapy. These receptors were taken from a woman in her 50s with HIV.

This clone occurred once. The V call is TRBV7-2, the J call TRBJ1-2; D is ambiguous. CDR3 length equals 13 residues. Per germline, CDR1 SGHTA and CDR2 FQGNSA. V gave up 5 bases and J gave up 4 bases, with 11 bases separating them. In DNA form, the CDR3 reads TGTGCCAGCAGCACTGGACGGAGCTATGGCTACACCTTC. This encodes CASSTGRSYGYTF.

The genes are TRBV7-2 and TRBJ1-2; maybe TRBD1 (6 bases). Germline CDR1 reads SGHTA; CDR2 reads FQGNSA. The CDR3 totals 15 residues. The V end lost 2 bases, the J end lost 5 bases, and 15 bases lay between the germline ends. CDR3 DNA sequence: TGTGCCAGCAGCTTATCCAATGGGGGCCCTTATGGCTACACCTTC. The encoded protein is CASSLSNGGPYGYTF. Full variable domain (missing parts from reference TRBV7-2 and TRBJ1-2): GAGVSQSPSNKVTEKGKDVELRCDPISGHTALYWYRQSLGQGLEFLIYFQGNSAPDKSGLPSDRFSAERTGGSVSTLTIQRTQQEDSAVYLCASSLSNGGPYGYTFGSGTRLTVV.

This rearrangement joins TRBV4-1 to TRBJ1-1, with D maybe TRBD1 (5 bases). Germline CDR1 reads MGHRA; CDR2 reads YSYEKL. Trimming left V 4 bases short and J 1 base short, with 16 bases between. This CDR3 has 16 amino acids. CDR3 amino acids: CASSLVDRRENTEAFF. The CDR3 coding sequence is TGCGCCAGCAGCCTTGTCGACAGACGGGAGAACACTGAAGCTTTCTTT.

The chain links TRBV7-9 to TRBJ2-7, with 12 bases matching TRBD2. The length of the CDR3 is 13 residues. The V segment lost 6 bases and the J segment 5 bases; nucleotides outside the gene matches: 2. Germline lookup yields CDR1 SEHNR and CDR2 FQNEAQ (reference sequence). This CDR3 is CASRRTSGDEQYF. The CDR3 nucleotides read TGTGCCAGCAGAAGGACTAGCGGGGACGAGCAGTACTTC.

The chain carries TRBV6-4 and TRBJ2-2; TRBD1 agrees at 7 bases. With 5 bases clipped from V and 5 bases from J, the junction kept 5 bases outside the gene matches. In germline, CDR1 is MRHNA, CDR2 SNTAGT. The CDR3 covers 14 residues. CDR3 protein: CASSPLQGTGELFF. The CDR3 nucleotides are TGTGCCAGCAGTCCATTACAGGGGACCGGGGAGCTGTTTTTT.

The CDR3 coding sequence is TGCGCCAGCAATGATAGGGGGAACACCGGGGAGCTGTTTTTT. It codes for CASNDRGNTGELFF. The rearrangement uses TRBV5-1 and TRBJ2-2; maybe TRBD1 (5 bases). CDR1 and CDR2 from the germline V gene are SGHRS and YFSETQ. The CDR3 runs to 14 residues. The ends were cut back, 6 bases at V and 1 base at J, with 10 bases in the middle.

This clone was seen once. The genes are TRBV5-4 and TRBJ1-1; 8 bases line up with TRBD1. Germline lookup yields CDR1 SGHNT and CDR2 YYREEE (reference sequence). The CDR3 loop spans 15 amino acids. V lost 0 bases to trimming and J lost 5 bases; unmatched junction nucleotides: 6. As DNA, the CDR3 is TGTGCCAGCAGCTTGGGGACAGGGAGCTGGACTGAAGCTTTCTTT. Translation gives CASSLGTGSWTEAFF. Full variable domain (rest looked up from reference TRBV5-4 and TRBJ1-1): ETGVTQSPTHLIKTRGQQVTLRCSSQSGHNTVSWYQQALGQGPQFIFQYYREEENGRGNFPPRFSGLQFPNYSSELNVNALELDDSALYLCASSLGTGSWTEAFFGQGTRLTVV.

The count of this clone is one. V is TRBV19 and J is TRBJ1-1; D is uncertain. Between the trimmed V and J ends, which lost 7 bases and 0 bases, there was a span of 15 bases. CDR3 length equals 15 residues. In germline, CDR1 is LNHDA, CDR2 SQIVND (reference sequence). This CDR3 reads CASMAPLNMNTEAFF. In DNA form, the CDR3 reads TGTGCCAGTATGGCCCCTTTGAACATGAACACTGAAGCTTTCTTT. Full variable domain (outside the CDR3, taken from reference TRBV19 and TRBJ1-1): DGGITQSPKYLFRKEGQNVTLSCEQNLNHDAMYWYRQDPGQGLRLIYYSQIVNDFQKGDIAEGYSVSREKKESFPLTVTSAQKNPTAFYLCASMAPLNMNTEAFFGQGTRLTVV.

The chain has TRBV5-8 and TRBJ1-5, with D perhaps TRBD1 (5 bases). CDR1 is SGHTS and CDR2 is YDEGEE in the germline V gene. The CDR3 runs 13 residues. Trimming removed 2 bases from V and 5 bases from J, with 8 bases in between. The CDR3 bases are TGTGCCAGCAGCTTCGGGGGGGATCAGCCCCAGCATTTT. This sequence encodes CASSFGGDQPQHF.

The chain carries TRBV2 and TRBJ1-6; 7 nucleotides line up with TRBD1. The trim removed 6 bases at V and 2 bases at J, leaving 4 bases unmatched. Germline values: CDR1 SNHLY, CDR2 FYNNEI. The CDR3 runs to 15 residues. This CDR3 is CASSAGQTYNSPLHF. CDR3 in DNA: TGTGCCAGCAGCGCGGGACAGACCTATAATTCACCCCTCCACTTT.

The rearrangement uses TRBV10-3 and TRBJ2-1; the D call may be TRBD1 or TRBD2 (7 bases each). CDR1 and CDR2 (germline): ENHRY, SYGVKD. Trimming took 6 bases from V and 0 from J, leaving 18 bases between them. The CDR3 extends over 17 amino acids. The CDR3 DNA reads TGTGCCATCAGCGATGCTGAGCGGGACAGCTCCTACAATGAGCAGTTCTTC. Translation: CAISDAERDSSYNEQFF.

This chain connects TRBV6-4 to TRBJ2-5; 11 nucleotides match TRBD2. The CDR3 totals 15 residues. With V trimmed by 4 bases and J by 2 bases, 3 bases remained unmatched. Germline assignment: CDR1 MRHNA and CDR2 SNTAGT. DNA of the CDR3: TGTGCCAGCAGTGGGACTAGCGGGCCTCAAGAGACCCAGTACTTC. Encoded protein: CASSGTSGPQETQYF.

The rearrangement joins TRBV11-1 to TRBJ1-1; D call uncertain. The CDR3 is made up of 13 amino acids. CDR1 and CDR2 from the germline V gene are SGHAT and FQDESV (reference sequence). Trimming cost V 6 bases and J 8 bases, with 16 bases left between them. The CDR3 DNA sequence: TGTGCCAGCAGGATCGGGGAGGTGTCCGAAGCTTTCTTT. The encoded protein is CASRIGEVSEAFF.

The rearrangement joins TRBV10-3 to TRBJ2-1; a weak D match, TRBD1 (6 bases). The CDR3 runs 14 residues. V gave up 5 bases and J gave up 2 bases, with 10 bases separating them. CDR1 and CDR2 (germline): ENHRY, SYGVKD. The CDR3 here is CAISTGSPYNEQFF. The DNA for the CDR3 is TGTGCCATCAGTACAGGGTCCCCCTACAATGAGCAGTTCTTC.

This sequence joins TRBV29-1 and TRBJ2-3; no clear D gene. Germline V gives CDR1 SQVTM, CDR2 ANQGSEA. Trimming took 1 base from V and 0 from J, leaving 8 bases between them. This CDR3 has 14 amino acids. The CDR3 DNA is TGCAGCGTTGAAGTAACGTCTAGCACAGATACGCAGTATTTT. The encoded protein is CSVEVTSSTDTQYF.

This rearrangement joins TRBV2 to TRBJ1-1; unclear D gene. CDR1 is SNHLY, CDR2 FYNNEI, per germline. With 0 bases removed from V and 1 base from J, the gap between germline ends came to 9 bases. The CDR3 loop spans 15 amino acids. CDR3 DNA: TGTGCCAGCAGTGAAGCATGGGCCGCGAACACTGAAGCTTTCTTT. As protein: CASSEAWAANTEAFF.

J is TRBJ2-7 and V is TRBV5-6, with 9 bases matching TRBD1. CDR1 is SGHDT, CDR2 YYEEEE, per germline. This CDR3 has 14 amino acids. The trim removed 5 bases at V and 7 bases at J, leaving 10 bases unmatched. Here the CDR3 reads CASSRTGVYGEQYF. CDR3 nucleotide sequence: TGTGCCAGCAGTCGGACAGGGGTTTATGGGGAGCAGTACTTC.

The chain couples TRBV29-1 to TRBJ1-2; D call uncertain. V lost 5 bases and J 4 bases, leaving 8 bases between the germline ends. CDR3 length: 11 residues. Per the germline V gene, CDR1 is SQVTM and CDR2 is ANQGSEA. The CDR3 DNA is TGCAGCGTTACCGGGCCCTATGGCTACACCTTC. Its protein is CSVTGPYGYTF.

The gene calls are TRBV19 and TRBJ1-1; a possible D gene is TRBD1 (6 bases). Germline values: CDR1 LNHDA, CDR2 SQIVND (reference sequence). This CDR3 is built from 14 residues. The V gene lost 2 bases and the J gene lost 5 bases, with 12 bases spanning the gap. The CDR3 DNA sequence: TGTGCCAGTAGTATAAAGGGGGGAAGGACTGAAGCTTTCTTT. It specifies CASSIKGGRTEAFF.

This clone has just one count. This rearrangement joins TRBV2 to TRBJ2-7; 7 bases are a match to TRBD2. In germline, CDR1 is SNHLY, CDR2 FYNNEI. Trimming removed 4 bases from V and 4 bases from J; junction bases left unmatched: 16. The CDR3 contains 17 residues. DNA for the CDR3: TGTGCCAGCAGTGGGCGCGGGGGAAACCTTTCCCGTTACGAGCAGTACTTC. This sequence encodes CASSGRGGNLSRYEQYF.

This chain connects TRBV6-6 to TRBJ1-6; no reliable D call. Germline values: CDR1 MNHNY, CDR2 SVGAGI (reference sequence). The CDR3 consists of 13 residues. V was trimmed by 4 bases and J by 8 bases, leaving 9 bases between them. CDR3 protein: CASSLGKDSPLHF. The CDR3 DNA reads TGTGCCAGCAGTTTGGGGAAGGATTCACCCCTCCACTTT.